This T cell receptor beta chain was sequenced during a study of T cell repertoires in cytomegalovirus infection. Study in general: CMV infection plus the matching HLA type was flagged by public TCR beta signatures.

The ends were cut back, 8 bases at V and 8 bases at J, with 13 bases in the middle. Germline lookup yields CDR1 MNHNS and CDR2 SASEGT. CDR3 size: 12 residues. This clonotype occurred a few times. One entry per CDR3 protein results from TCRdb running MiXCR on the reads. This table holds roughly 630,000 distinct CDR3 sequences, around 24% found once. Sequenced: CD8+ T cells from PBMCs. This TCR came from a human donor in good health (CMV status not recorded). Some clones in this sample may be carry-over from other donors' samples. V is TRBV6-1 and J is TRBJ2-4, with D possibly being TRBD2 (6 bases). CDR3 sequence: CASGGGRYIQYF. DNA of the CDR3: TGTGCCAGCGGCGGAGGGAGATACATTCAGTACTTC.